The 29 T cell receptor beta chains given below trace back to one sample, sequenced in a study of technical replicates of blood from a handful of donors. The repertoire was sequenced with immunoSEQ multiplex PCR; TCRdb's copy has only in-frame clones and lacks some. Of some 54,000 clones listed, about 94% were seen once; the top ten hold less than 5.5%. Sequencing input: PBMCs. The receptors stem from a human donor in good health. Some clones in this sample may be carry-over from other donors' samples.

The chain joins TRBV2 to TRBJ2-2; D ambiguous. Germline CDR1 is SNHLY and CDR2 is FYNNEI. The CDR3 runs to 15 residues. V was cut by 0 bases and J by 2 bases, with 7 bases left in between. In nucleotides, the CDR3 is TGTGCCAGCAGTGAAGCGGGCACCAACACCGGGGAGCTGTTTTTT. Amino acids: CASSEAGTNTGELFF.

The chain couples TRBV7-9 to TRBJ1-6, with 9 bases identical to TRBD1. The CDR3 has 15 residues. V lost 8 bases to trimming and J lost 6 bases; unmatched junction nucleotides: 8. Per germline, CDR1 SEHNR and CDR2 FQNEAQ (reference sequence). Here the CDR3 DNA reads TGTGCCAGCCTACGACAGGGGGTTTTTAATTCACCCCTCCACTTT. As protein: CASLRQGVFNSPLHF. Filled out from reference TRBV7-9 and TRBJ1-6, the complete variable domain reads DTGVSQNPRHKITKRGQNVTFRCDPISEHNRLYWYRQTLGQGPEFLTYFQNEAQLEKSRLLSDRFSAERPKGSFSTLEIQRTEQGDSAMYLCASLRQGVFNSPLHFGNGTRLTVT.

V gene TRBV5-4 combines with J gene TRBJ1-4; 10 bases map to TRBD1. Losses at the gene ends were 3 bases for V and 0 bases for J; bases not matched to a gene: 5. The CDR3 sequence is 17 residues long. CDR1 is SGHNT, CDR2 YYREEE, per germline (reference sequence). CDR3 in DNA: TGTGCCAGCAGCTCCGGGACAGGGGATACAACTAATGAAAAACTGTTTTTT. Its translation is CASSSGTGDTTNEKLFF.

The chain links TRBV6-5 to TRBJ2-1; 8 bases line up with TRBD2. CDR3 length equals 15 residues. Per the germline V gene, CDR1 is MNHEY and CDR2 is SVGAGI. The chain's CDR3 is CAVGPGTSLFDEQFF. The CDR3 coding sequence is TGTGCAGTGGGTCCCGGGACTAGTTTGTTCGATGAGCAGTTCTTC.

This chain connects TRBV6-1 to TRBJ1-5; the D gene is possibly TRBD1 (5 bases). V lost 6 bases and J lost 6, with 18 bases in between. The CDR3 extends over 15 amino acids. The germline V gene has CDR1 MNHNS and CDR2 SASEGT. The CDR3 is CASRTRQGGTQPQHF. For the CDR3, the DNA is TGTGCCAGCAGGACCAGGCAGGGCGGAACTCAGCCCCAGCATTTT.

This chain links TRBV5-5 with TRBJ1-1; 8 bases fit TRBD1. The J segment lost 0 bases and the V segment lost 4 bases, leaving 5 bases of the junction unmatched. The CDR3 is 15 residues long. Germline V gene lookup returns CDR1 SGHKS and CDR2 YYEKEE (reference sequence). CDR3 sequence: CASSAWTGMNTEAFF. The CDR3 region has the DNA TGTGCCAGCAGCGCCTGGACAGGGATGAACACTGAAGCTTTCTTT.

The J gene is TRBJ1-5, the V gene TRBV7-8; no definite D call. Per germline, CDR1 SGHVS and CDR2 FQNEAQ. Trimming shortened V by 4 bases and J by 0 bases, and 16 bases separated the two germline ends. The CDR3 consists of 17 residues. The CDR3 DNA reads as TGTGCCAGCAGCTCCCGGTGGCTAGATTATAGCAATCAGCCCCAGCATTTT. It codes for CASSSRWLDYSNQPQHF.

The gene calls are TRBV19 and TRBJ2-7; the D gene is possibly TRBD1 (7 bases). The ends were cut back, 5 bases at V and 0 bases at J, with 11 bases in the middle. Germline CDR1 and CDR2: LNHDA and SQIVND (reference sequence). The CDR3 consists of 14 residues. This CDR3 is CASSPGGSSYEQYF. For the CDR3, the DNA is TGTGCCAGTAGTCCAGGGGGGAGCTCCTACGAGCAGTACTTC.

This chain connects TRBV5-1 to TRBJ2-2; 11 positions match TRBD1. Trimming took 3 bases from V and 2 from J; bases not matched to a gene: 6. The CDR3 has 17 residues. Germline assignment: CDR1 SGHRS and CDR2 YFSETQ. The CDR3 bases are TGCGCCAGCAGCTCCGTACGGACAGGGGGCAACACCGGGGAGCTGTTTTTT. Translating gives CASSSVRTGGNTGELFF. Full variable domain (remainder filled in from reference TRBV5-1 and TRBJ2-2): KAGVTQTPRYLIKTRGQQVTLSCSPISGHRSVSWYQQTPGQGLQFLFEYFSETQRNKGNFPGRFSGRQFSNSRSEMNVSTLELGDSALYLCASSSVRTGGNTGELFFGEGSRLTVL.

V and J are TRBV2 and TRBJ1-3, with no clear D. Per the germline V gene, CDR1 is SNHLY and CDR2 is FYNNEI. This CDR3 contains 10 residues. CDR3 in amino acids: CAISGNTIYF. The CDR3 DNA is TGTGCTATCTCTGGAAACACCATATATTTT.

The CDR3 sequence: CASSSNPGNQPQHF. CDR3 nucleotide sequence: TGTGCCAGCAGCTCCAACCCAGGGAATCAGCCCCAGCATTTT. The chain combines TRBV7-2 with TRBJ1-5; D might be TRBD1 (5 bases). The CDR3 runs 14 residues. Trimming took off 4 bases at V and 4 bases at J, with 11 bases between the two ends. Germline CDR1 is SGHTA and CDR2 is FQGNSA.

V and J are TRBV4-3 and TRBJ2-7; the D gene is possibly TRBD2 (6 bases). Germline V gene lookup returns CDR1 LGHNA and CDR2 YSLEER. Trimming stripped 1 base from V and 0 bases from J, with 13 bases between. CDR3 length: 16 residues. The CDR3 spells CASSQVFGGSSYEQYF. DNA for the CDR3: TGCGCCAGCAGCCAAGTGTTTGGGGGGAGCTCCTACGAGCAGTACTTC.

J is TRBJ2-5 and V is TRBV6-5; TRBD2 agrees at 7 bases. V was clipped by 0 bases and J by 2 bases; unmatched bases: 3. The germline gives CDR1 MNHEY, CDR2 SVGAGI. CDR3 length: 15 amino acids. DNA for the CDR3: TGTGCCAGCAGTTACTCGGGGAGGGTTCAAGAGACCCAGTACTTC. It translates to CASSYSGRVQETQYF.

A few counts support this clone. The chain is built from TRBV5-1 and TRBJ2-6; tentatively, D is TRBD2 (6 bases). Germline V gives CDR1 SGHRS, CDR2 YFSETQ. The V and J ends lost 7 bases and 4 bases respectively, with 12 bases between them. The CDR3 is 14 residues long. The chain's CDR3 is CASAGQRGANVLTF. For the CDR3, the DNA is TGCGCCAGCGCGGGGCAAAGAGGGGCCAACGTCCTGACTTTC.

The chain carries TRBV5-6 and TRBJ1-5; D gene uncertain. Trimming removed 0 bases at V and 3 bases at J, with 7 bases between. The length of the CDR3 is 14 residues. The germline V gene encodes CDR1 SGHDT and CDR2 YYEEEE. CDR3 in DNA: TGTGCCAGCAGCTTGGACGGGAACAATCAGCCCCAGCATTTT. Its translation: CASSLDGNNQPQHF.

This chain uses TRBV7-2 with TRBJ1-3; no reliable D call. Germline CDR1 SGHTA, CDR2 FQGNSA. This CDR3 comprises 14 residues. With 8 bases removed from V and 0 bases from J, the gap between germline ends came to 11 bases. The CDR3 bases are TGTGCCAGCGGCGGATCGAGCTCTGGAAACACCATATATTTT. Translating gives CASGGSSSGNTIYF.

The chain couples TRBV11-2 to TRBJ2-5; D uncertain. Germline V gene lookup returns CDR1 SGHAT and CDR2 FQNNGV. The CDR3 is 15 amino acids. The V end was cut by 4 bases, the J end by 5 bases, with 17 bases between. The CDR3 DNA reads as TGTGCCAGCAGCTCCCGCGGCGCATTCTATGAGACCCAGTACTTC. The encoded protein is CASSSRGAFYETQYF.

This clone showed up just once. The chain is built from TRBV11-3 and TRBJ2-2; D possibly corresponds to TRBD2 (6 bases). Germline V gives CDR1 SGHNT, CDR2 YENEEA. V lost 2 bases, J lost 2 bases, and 9 bases lay in between. The CDR3 length is 15 residues. CDR3 sequence (DNA): TGTGCCAGCAGCTTAACGGGAGCTAACACCGGGGAGCTGTTTTTT. It codes for CASSLTGANTGELFF.

The DNA for the CDR3 is TGTGCCAGCAGTCCCTACCGGGGGGAGAGCTCCTACGAGCAGTACTTC. Translation gives CASSPYRGESSYEQYF. The gene calls are TRBV25-1 and TRBJ2-7; 7 nucleotides agree with TRBD2. CDR1 and CDR2 from the germline V gene are MGHDK and SYGVNS. CDR3 length equals 16 residues. V trimming: 5 bases; J trimming: 0 bases; junction bases outside the gene matches: 10.

The V and J genes are TRBV7-2 and TRBJ2-1; tentatively, D is TRBD2 (6 bases). V was trimmed by 6 bases and J by 6 bases, leaving 12 bases between them. This CDR3 region has 13 residues. Per germline, CDR1 SGHTA and CDR2 FQGNSA. This CDR3 reads CASSYLSGNEQFF. CDR3 nucleotides: TGTGCCAGCAGTTACCTTAGCGGCAATGAGCAGTTCTTC.

The rearrangement uses TRBV6-5 and TRBJ2-7; 8 nucleotides match TRBD1. Trimming at V came to 0 bases and at J to 2 bases, leaving 3 bases not matched to a gene. CDR1 and CDR2 (germline): MNHEY, SVGAGI. The CDR3 sequence is 15 residues long. The CDR3 protein is CASSYSTGGTYEQYF. Here the CDR3 DNA reads TGTGCCAGCAGTTACTCCACAGGGGGAACCTACGAGCAGTACTTC.

The chain combines TRBV5-6 with TRBJ1-4; D is perhaps TRBD1 (5 bases). The V end was cut by 6 bases, the J end by 6 bases, with 18 bases between. The CDR3 is made up of 15 amino acids. From germline, CDR1 is SGHDT and CDR2 YYEEEE. CDR3 region: CASTILGPGDEKLFF. The CDR3 coding sequence is TGTGCCAGCACAATCCTGGGACCGGGGGATGAAAAACTGTTTTTT.

This clone was picked up one time. DNA of the CDR3: TGTGCCAGCAGCGTGAGGAGCACAGGGGGTACAGATACGCAGTATTTT. It translates to CASSVRSTGGTDTQYF. V and J are TRBV9 and TRBJ2-3; TRBD1 agrees at 8 bases. Germline CDR1 is SGDLS and CDR2 is YYNGEE. J gave up 3 bases and V 2 bases, and 8 bases lay outside the gene matches. This CDR3 has 16 residues.

The chain uses TRBV23-1 and TRBJ2-5, with D perhaps TRBD2 (5 bases). TRBV23-1 is flagged as an ORF with uncertain function. This CDR3 comprises 14 residues. The ends were cut back, 4 bases at V and 2 bases at J, with 11 bases in the middle. CDR3 DNA: TGCGCCAGCAGTCCCACGGGGAAACAAGAGACCCAGTACTTC. Amino acid sequence: CASSPTGKQETQYF.

The DNA for the CDR3 is TGCGCCAGCAGAACTACTAGGACCAACCCCTACGAGCAGTACTTC. This codes for CASRTTRTNPYEQYF. The chain has TRBV5-1 and TRBJ2-7; TRBD2 is a possible D gene (5 bases). Trimming took off 5 bases at V and 2 bases at J, with 17 bases between the two ends. This CDR3 has 15 residues. The germline V gene has CDR1 SGHRS and CDR2 YFSETQ.

The gene calls are TRBV9 and TRBJ2-5; no definite D call. This CDR3 is 15 amino acids long. CDR1 SGDLS and CDR2 YYNGEE come from the germline V gene. With 2 bases removed from V and 2 bases from J, the gap between germline ends came to 13 bases. DNA of the CDR3: TGTGCCAGCAGCGTGGAAGGCGACTTTCAAGAGACCCAGTACTTC. Translating gives CASSVEGDFQETQYF.

The chain couples TRBV6-1 to TRBJ2-3; 9 bases map to TRBD1. The CDR3 totals 15 residues. The ends lost 1 base at V and 2 bases at J; junction bases unmatched: 1. Germline V gives CDR1 MNHNS, CDR2 SASEGT. CDR3 sequence (DNA): TGTGCCAGCAGTGAAGACAGGGGGCTCACAGATACGCAGTATTTT. It translates to CASSEDRGLTDTQYF.

This chain uses TRBV7-9 with TRBJ2-7; D possibly corresponds to TRBD1 (6 bases). This CDR3 is built from 12 residues. Germline V gene sequence: CDR1 SEHNR, CDR2 FQNEAQ (reference sequence). With 3 bases removed from V and 4 bases from J, the gap between germline ends came to 7 bases. The CDR3 DNA reads as TGTGCCAGCAGCTTCCAGGGGTACGAGCAGTACTTC. It codes for CASSFQGYEQYF.

The V call is TRBV27, the J call TRBJ1-1, with a tentative D call TRBD1 (6 bases). The V end lost 5 bases, the J end lost 5 bases, and 18 bases lay between the germline ends. CDR1 MNHEY and CDR2 SMNVEV come from the germline V gene (reference sequence). This CDR3 comprises 15 residues. CDR3 sequence: CASSERRGALTEAFF. CDR3 DNA sequence: TGTGCCAGCAGTGAACGACGGGGGGCACTAACTGAAGCTTTCTTT.